The sample holds one count of the clone carrying this T cell receptor (beta chain). Original handling: Amplifying reference gene primers gave estimates of nucleated cell counts. The method was immunoSEQ multiplex PCR; TCRdb's version includes in-frame clones alone and lacks a portion of them. Clone size and V and J calls were adopted from that table, with D and trimming inferred from the DNA. Of 140,000 to 150,000 clones in the sample, around 81% were seen once. These data originate in a study of blood T cell repertoires in COVID-19. The overall study: Acute-phase and convalescent COVID-19 samples originated in the United States, Italy and Spain. T cells, B-cell-depleted T cells, or PBMCs provided the cDNA or gDNA that served as material.

The CDR3 covers 14 residues. Germline CDR1 is MGHRA and CDR2 is YSYEKL. The V gene end was trimmed by 4 bases and the J gene end by 7 bases; junction bases not matched to a gene: 9. Specimen: peripheral blood. The rearrangement links TRBV4-1 to TRBJ1-1, with 7 bases matching TRBD1. The receptor was derived from a human donor with acute or convalescent COVID-19. The donor label of this sample is uncertain. CDR3 amino acids: CASSLAEGAGEAFF. The DNA of the CDR3 is TGCGCCAGCAGCCTCGCGGAGGGGGCGGGTGAAGCTTTCTTT.